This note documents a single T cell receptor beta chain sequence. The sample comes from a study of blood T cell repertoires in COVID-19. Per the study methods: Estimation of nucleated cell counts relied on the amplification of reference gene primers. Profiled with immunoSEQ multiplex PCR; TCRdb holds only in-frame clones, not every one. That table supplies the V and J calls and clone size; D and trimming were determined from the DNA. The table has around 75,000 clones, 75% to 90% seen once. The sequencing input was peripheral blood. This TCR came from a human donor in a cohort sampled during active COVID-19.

CDR3 in DNA: TGCGCCAGCAGTCAACCCGTCGACAGGCTTAACTACGAGCAGTACTTC. Its protein is CASSQPVDRLNYEQYF. The chain is built from TRBV23-1 and TRBJ2-7; D is perhaps TRBD1 (6 bases). TRBV23-1 is labeled an ORF, and its function is uncertain. The CDR3 spans 16 residues. Trimming left V 2 bases short and J 3 bases short, with 17 bases between.